Sequencing of this TCR beta chain was carried out in a study of early T cells in non-severe SARS-CoV-2 infection. Germline V gene sequence: CDR1 SGHTA, CDR2 FQGNSA. Losses at the gene ends were 2 bases for V and 6 bases for J; bases not matched to a gene: 10. The CDR3 consists of 18 residues. In this sample, this clonotype turned up a few times. Individual cDNA molecules were tagged with unique molecular identifiers. TCRdb itself ran the 5' RACE reads through MiXCR, one entry per CDR3 protein. Of about 55,000 distinct CDR3 sequences listed, 12% are singletons. V gene TRBV7-2 combines with J gene TRBJ2-2, with 12 positions matching TRBD2. The sequenced material came from whole blood. The sequence derives from an adult who was a healthcare worker with PCR-confirmed SARS-CoV-2 infection or an uninfected control (not recorded which). In nucleotides, the CDR3 is TGTGCCAGCAGCTTATTGACTAGCGGGAGTGGTTTTTCCGGGGAGCTGTTTTTT. Translation gives CASSLLTSGSGFSGELFF.